The present TCR beta chain was sequenced within a study of early T cells in non-severe SARS-CoV-2 infection. Study in general: Sequencing targeted bulk RNA from unsorted whole blood, leaving chains unpaired.

The V end lost 4 bases, the J end lost 2 bases, and 17 bases lay between the germline ends. This CDR3 contains 16 residues. The germline V gene encodes CDR1 MDHEN and CDR2 SYDVKM. In TCRdb, the 5' RACE reads were re-called with MiXCR into one record per CDR3 protein. This table has about 60,000 distinct CDR3 sequences, around 10% appearing once. This clonotype has ten or more counts. The clonotype was recovered from an adult who was a healthcare worker with PCR-confirmed SARS-CoV-2 infection or an uninfected control (not recorded which). This chain joins TRBV28 and TRBJ1-2; TRBD1 might be the D (6 bases). Material: whole blood, obtained at baseline. DNA of the CDR3: TGTGCCAGCAGTTCCGGGGGCATGAGTGTAAACTATGGCTACACCTTC. Residues: CASSSGGMSVNYGYTF.